This is a list of T cell receptor beta chains from one sample in a study of shared clonotypes between healthy human individuals. Profiled with immunoSEQ multiplex PCR; TCRdb holds only in-frame clones, not every one. The data show some 680,000 clones, 73% seen once. Sample: memory CD4+ T cells sorted from blood. The receptors stem from a woman in her twenties or thirties in good health. Both conserved end residues are part of each CDR3.

J: TRBJ2-5
V: TRBV7-9
CDR3: CASSPNLGTVRETQYF

J: TRBJ1-1
V: TRBV30
CDR3: CALRGSGRLGVTEAFF

J: TRBJ1-1
V: TRBV4-1
CDR3: CASSQVQGAQNTEAFF

J: TRBJ2-1
V: TRBV7-2
CDR3: CASSLVPGDEQFF

J: TRBJ2-7
V: TRBV4-1
CDR3: CASSSTGFQQYF

J: TRBJ1-1
V: TRBV5-1
CDR3: CASSSTGPNTEAFF

J: TRBJ2-7
V: TRBV28
CDR3: CASSFGFTSGRVSYEQYF

J: TRBJ2-5
V: TRBV10-2
CDR3: CASSEQQETQYF

J: TRBJ1-4
V: TRBV9
CDR3: CASSVGGTGGNEKLFF

J: TRBJ1-1
V: TRBV6-1
CDR3: CASSEMTGVGRTEAFF

J: TRBJ2-7
V: TRBV28
CDR3: CASSSAGTSDGEQYF

J: TRBJ2-3
V: TRBV19
CDR3: CASSKKRQGTDTQYF

J: TRBJ1-1
V: TRBV7-9
CDR3: CASSPQAGGTEAFF

J: TRBJ1-2
V: TRBV5-1
CDR3: CASSFLSGGYTF

J: TRBJ2-1
V: TRBV29-1
CDR3: CSVIYNEQFF

J: TRBJ2-7
V: TRBV7-2
CDR3: CASSLARGWTSAYYEQYF

J: TRBJ2-3
V: TRBV6-1
CDR3: CASSESRRASTDTQYF

J: TRBJ2-2
V: TRBV19
CDR3: CASSSPAAGTLGELFF

J: TRBJ2-5
V: TRBV6-5
CDR3: CASSTGLILETQYF

J: TRBJ2-2
V: TRBV2
CDR3: CASRAGTSQTGELFF